This TCR beta chain was identified in a study of CD8+ T cells in alopecia areata. Treatment reported: oral pan-JAK inhibitor, 5-10 mg twice daily. The study team obtained lesional scalp punch biopsies and peripheral blood from alopecia areata patients. V lost 5 bases and J lost 5, with 24 bases in between. The CDR3 is 17 amino acids. The germline V gene encodes CDR1 SEHNR and CDR2 FQNEAQ (reference sequence). Sequencing used cDNA as its template, made by extracting RNA and reverse transcribing it. Some clones are missing from TCRdb's copy, which holds only in-frame ones; the method was immunoSEQ multiplex PCR. In the table there are about 13,000 clones, 65% to 70% of which are singletons.

The chain is built from TRBV7-9 and TRBJ1-1, with D possibly TRBD1 on 6 matching bases. This TCR derives from a human donor with alopecia areata. Sequences were derived from skin, sampled at week 4, from a patient treated with tofacitinib. The CDR3 DNA reads as TGTGCCAGCAGCCCACCCAGGGGCGCGCAGAAGGGGACTGAAGCTTTCTTT. It encodes CASSPPRGAQKGTEAFF.